The 13 T cell receptor beta chains below all came from one sample that was sequenced in a study of T cells in Graves' hyperthyroidism and ophthalmopathy. Amplification yielded TCR beta CDR3 regions, with RNA transcripts as the source. The HTBI primer set was used in a first-round RT-PCR of the TCR CDR3. TCRdb re-analysed the multiplex PCR reads in MiXCR, keeping a single row per CDR3 protein. There are over 450,000 distinct CDR3 sequences in the sample; 15% to 20% occur only once, and roughly a sixth lies in the top ten. Sequenced: blood. These receptors were collected from a woman younger than 30 with Graves' ophthalmopathy.

The J gene is TRBJ1-2, the V gene TRBV28; weak D call: TRBD1 (6 bases). The CDR3 length is 12 residues. The germline V gene encodes CDR1 MDHEN and CDR2 SYDVKM. The CDR3: CSAGQGPYGYTF. The CDR3 DNA follows: TGTTCGGCTGGGCAGGGGCCCTATGGCTACACCTTC.

This clonotype turned up a few times. The J gene is TRBJ2-1, the V gene TRBV20-1; 7 bases are a match to TRBD2. Losses at the gene ends were 3 bases for V and 4 bases for J; bases not matched to a gene: 12. Germline CDR1 reads DFQATT; CDR2 reads SNEGSKA (reference sequence). This CDR3 comprises 16 residues. CDR3 coding DNA: TGCAGTGCTAGTGGGCCAGTAGGACTAGGATACAATGAGCAGTTCTTC. Its translation: CSASGPVGLGYNEQFF.

This clonotype was found a few times. The chain joins TRBV27 to TRBJ1-2; D is unresolved. The CDR3 has 14 residues. Germline V gene sequence: CDR1 MNHEY, CDR2 SMNVEV (reference sequence). The V end was cut by 1 base, the J end by 4 bases, with 10 bases between. Here the CDR3 DNA reads TGTGCCAGCAGTTTATTGGGGAACGGCTATGGCTACACCTTC. Residues: CASSLLGNGYGYTF.

V and J are TRBV12-3 or TRBV12-4 and TRBJ1-3; the match to TRBD1 covers 7 bases. Trimming removed 6 bases from V and 2 bases from J; junction bases left unmatched: 10. CDR3 length: 16 amino acids. CDR3 region: CASRATGEGPGNTIYF. The CDR3 DNA sequence: TGTGCCAGCAGGGCCACAGGGGAGGGCCCTGGAAACACCATATATTTT.

The genes are TRBV29-1 and TRBJ1-6, with D perhaps TRBD1 (6 bases). V lost 6 bases to trimming and J lost 5 bases, with 11 bases between them. CDR1 SQVTM and CDR2 ANQGSEA come from the germline V gene. The CDR3 runs 13 residues. CDR3 sequence: CSVRQANNSPLHF. CDR3 sequence (DNA): TGCAGCGTACGACAGGCCAATAATTCACCCCTCCACTTT.

The chain combines TRBV4-1 with TRBJ2-7, with 7 bases that match TRBD2. CDR1 is MGHRA and CDR2 is YSYEKL in the germline V gene. The CDR3 covers 15 residues. The J segment lost 2 bases and the V segment lost 4 bases, leaving 8 bases of the junction unmatched. CDR3 loop: CASSLLGGEPYEQYF. DNA for the CDR3: TGCGCCAGCAGCCTCCTTGGGGGGGAACCCTACGAGCAGTACTTC.

The gene calls are TRBV30 and TRBJ2-1, with unresolved D. This CDR3 has 12 residues. Germline V lookup: CDR1 GTSNPN, CDR2 SVGIG (reference sequence). Trimming stripped 1 base from V and 2 bases from J, with 3 bases between. Written as DNA, the CDR3 is TGTGCCTGGAGTGGGACCTACAATGAGCAGTTCTTC. Amino acid sequence: CAWSGTYNEQFF.

This clonotype was counted ten times or more. The chain joins TRBV30 to TRBJ2-5; weak D call: TRBD1 (5 bases). The germline V and J ends were trimmed by 2 bases and 5 bases, with 18 bases remaining between them. The germline gives CDR1 GTSNPN, CDR2 SVGIG (reference sequence). The CDR3 loop spans 15 amino acids. In DNA form, the CDR3 reads TGTGCCTGGAGTCTTTTGGCAGGGTCGGGCGAGACCCAGTACTTC. Amino acids: CAWSLLAGSGETQYF. Filled out from reference TRBV30 and TRBJ2-5, the complete variable domain reads SQTIHQWPATLVQPVGSPLSLECTVEGTSNPNLYWYRQAAGRGLQLLFYSVGIGQISSEVPQNLSASRPQDRQFILSSKKLLLSDSGFYLCAWSLLAGSGETQYFGPGTRLLVL.

In this sample, this clonotype turned up a few times. V is TRBV4-1 and J is TRBJ1-1; no definite D call. Per germline, CDR1 MGHRA and CDR2 YSYEKL. Deletions cut 6 bases from V and 8 bases from J, with 22 bases between. The CDR3 consists of 15 residues. The CDR3 protein is CASSREQVDDPEAFF. CDR3 bases: TGCGCCAGCAGTCGAGAGCAGGTGGACGACCCAGAAGCTTTCTTT.

The rearrangement links TRBV29-1 to TRBJ2-5, with 14 bases that match TRBD2. Looked up from germline, CDR1 is SQVTM and CDR2 is ANQGSEA. CDR3 length: 16 residues. The junction had 4 bases not matched to a gene; V was cut back by 2 bases and J by 2 bases. The CDR3 loop is CSVETGLAGEQETQYF. The CDR3 coding sequence is TGCAGCGTTGAAACGGGACTAGCGGGAGAACAAGAGACCCAGTACTTC.

This clonotype was observed a handful of times. The J gene is TRBJ2-1, the V gene TRBV19; D is possibly TRBD1 (5 bases). The CDR3 runs 14 residues. The V end lost 0 bases, the J end lost 5 bases, and 8 bases lay between the germline ends. The germline CDR1 and CDR2 sequences are LNHDA and SQIVND (reference sequence). The CDR3: CASSIEQVDNEQFF. CDR3 DNA: TGTGCCAGTAGTATAGAACAGGTGGACAATGAGCAGTTCTTC.

A word on this clonotype: This may be a read error: a much more frequent sequence differs by one nucleotide. The chain joins TRBV11-1 to TRBJ2-7; 7 nucleotides agree with TRBD2. The better agreement between TRBJ2-1 and the DNA end casts doubt on the J call. The germline V gene encodes CDR1 SGHAT and CDR2 FQDESV (reference sequence). The CDR3 has 17 residues. As DNA, the CDR3 is TGTGCCAGCAGCTTAGATGCCGGGGCGGGAGTTACCTACGAGCAGTTCTTC. The encoded protein is CASSLDAGAGVTYEQFF.

The chain combines TRBV7-9 with TRBJ2-1; 9 nucleotides agree with TRBD2. The CDR3 runs to 21 residues. Germline V lookup: CDR1 SEHNR, CDR2 FQNEAQ (reference sequence). The ends lost 5 bases at V and 2 bases at J; junction bases unmatched: 22. CDR3 loop: CASSPHKGVAGAPGAYNEQFF. The CDR3 nucleotides read TGTGCCAGCAGCCCTCATAAAGGGGTAGCGGGAGCTCCCGGGGCCTACAATGAGCAGTTCTTC.